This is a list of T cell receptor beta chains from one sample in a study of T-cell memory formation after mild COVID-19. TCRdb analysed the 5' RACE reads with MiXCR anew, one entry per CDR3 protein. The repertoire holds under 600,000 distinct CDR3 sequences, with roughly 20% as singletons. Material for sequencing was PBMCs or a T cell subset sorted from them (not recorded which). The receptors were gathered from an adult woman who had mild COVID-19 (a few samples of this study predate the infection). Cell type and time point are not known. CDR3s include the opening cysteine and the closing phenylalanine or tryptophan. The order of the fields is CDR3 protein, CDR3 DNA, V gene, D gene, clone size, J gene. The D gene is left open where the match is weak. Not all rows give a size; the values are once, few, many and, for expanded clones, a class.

cdr3_aa: CASSQDTDRGRGGYTF
cdr3_nt: TGCGCCAGCAGCCAAGACACGGACAGGGGGCGAGGTGGCTACACCTTC
v_call: TRBV4-3
d_call: TRBD1
clone_size: few
j_call: TRBJ1-2

cdr3_aa: CASSLAGTGIGEQYF
cdr3_nt: TGTGCCAGCAGCTTAGCCGGGACGGGGATCGGCGAGCAGTACTTC
v_call: TRBV7-6
d_call: NA
clone_size: NA
j_call: TRBJ2-7

cdr3_aa: CATSGGTAVAQYF
cdr3_nt: TGTGCCACCTCGGGAGGGACAGCAGTGGCCCAGTACTTC
v_call: TRBV10-3
d_call: NA
clone_size: NA
j_call: TRBJ2-5

cdr3_aa: CASSLVVLAGAKNIQYF
cdr3_nt: TGTGCCAGCAGCTTAGTTGTGTTAGCGGGAGCCAAAAACATTCAGTACTTC
v_call: TRBV7-2
d_call: TRBD2
clone_size: NA
j_call: TRBJ2-4

cdr3_aa: CASSQDLPPGTAGGFF
cdr3_nt: TGCGCCAGCAGCCAAGACCTCCCTCCCGGGACAGCAGGGGGGTTCTTC
v_call: TRBV4-1
d_call: TRBD1
clone_size: few
j_call: TRBJ2-1

cdr3_aa: CASSASGSTVYEQYF
cdr3_nt: TGTGCCAGCAGCGCTAGCGGGAGCACTGTATACGAGCAGTACTTC
v_call: TRBV7-6
d_call: TRBD2
clone_size: NA
j_call: TRBJ2-7

cdr3_aa: CASSPRTSGDTDTQYF
cdr3_nt: TGTGCCAGCAGTCCTAGGACTAGCGGGGACACAGATACGCAGTATTTT
v_call: TRBV12-3/TRBV12-4
d_call: TRBD2
clone_size: NA
j_call: TRBJ2-3

cdr3_aa: CASSLTPGRFRDEQFF
cdr3_nt: TGTGCCAGCAGCTTAACCCCAGGGAGGTTTAGGGATGAGCAGTTCTTC
v_call: TRBV7-3
d_call: NA
clone_size: few
j_call: TRBJ2-1

cdr3_aa: CASSESGGAGLFF
cdr3_nt: TGTGCCAGCAGTGAATCGGGGGGGGCAGGACTGTTTTTT
v_call: TRBV25-1
d_call: NA
clone_size: few
j_call: TRBJ1-4

cdr3_aa: CASSEVTYEQYF
cdr3_nt: TGTGCCAGCAGTGAGGTAACCTACGAGCAGTACTTC
v_call: TRBV6-1
d_call: NA
clone_size: NA
j_call: TRBJ2-7

cdr3_aa: CASSSPREGFPEAFF
cdr3_nt: TGTGCCAGCAGCTCCCCGCGGGAGGGATTCCCTGAAGCTTTCTTT
v_call: TRBV27
d_call: NA
clone_size: few
j_call: TRBJ1-1

cdr3_aa: CASSPGDRDVNF
cdr3_nt: TGTGCCAGCAGCCCAGGGGACAGGGACGTGAATTTT
v_call: TRBV28
d_call: TRBD1
clone_size: NA
j_call: TRBJ2-3

cdr3_aa: CASSQGTSGGYETQYF
cdr3_nt: TGTGCCAGCAGCCAAGGGACTAGCGGGGGGTACGAGACCCAGTACTTC
v_call: TRBV3-1
d_call: TRBD2
clone_size: NA
j_call: TRBJ2-5

cdr3_aa: CASSPPGLGDYNEQFF
cdr3_nt: TGTGCCAGCAGTCCTCCGGGACTAGGCGACTACAATGAGCAGTTCTTC
v_call: TRBV7-9
d_call: TRBD2
clone_size: NA
j_call: TRBJ2-1

cdr3_aa: CASSQQQGPGETQYF
cdr3_nt: TGTGCCAGCTCACAACAACAGGGGCCCGGGGAGACCCAGTACTTC
v_call: TRBV18
d_call: TRBD1
clone_size: once
j_call: TRBJ2-5

cdr3_aa: CASSLSAGTYEQYF
cdr3_nt: TGCGCCAGCAGCCTCTCGGCAGGTACCTACGAGCAGTACTTC
v_call: TRBV5-1
d_call: NA
clone_size: many
j_call: TRBJ2-7

cdr3_aa: CASSFGQGDKIINYGYTF
cdr3_nt: TGTGCCAGCAGCTTCGGACAGGGTGATAAAATTATCAACTATGGCTACACCTTC
v_call: TRBV7-8
d_call: TRBD1
clone_size: NA
j_call: TRBJ1-2

cdr3_aa: CASSVVEGGHADTQYF
cdr3_nt: TGTGCCAGCAGCGTAGTAGAGGGGGGGCATGCAGATACGCAGTATTTT
v_call: TRBV9
d_call: NA
clone_size: few
j_call: TRBJ2-3

cdr3_aa: CASSSRPGLPTSPGNEQFF
cdr3_nt: TGTGCCAGCAGCTCCCGCCCGGGTCTCCCGACATCACCGGGCAATGAGCAGTTCTTC
v_call: TRBV7-2
d_call: NA
clone_size: few
j_call: TRBJ2-1

cdr3_aa: CASSLGGLAGTGELFF
cdr3_nt: TGCGCCAGCAGTCTTGGAGGACTAGCGGGGACCGGGGAGCTGTTTTTT
v_call: TRBV5-1
d_call: TRBD2
clone_size: NA
j_call: TRBJ2-2

cdr3_aa: CASSLRGLLTDTQYF
cdr3_nt: TGTGCCAGCAGCTTAAGGGGACTACTCACAGATACGCAGTATTTT
v_call: TRBV7-9
d_call: TRBD2
clone_size: few
j_call: TRBJ2-3

cdr3_aa: CASSPRGTKGYTF
cdr3_nt: TGTGCCAGCAGCCCACGGGGGACTAAAGGCTACACCTTC
v_call: TRBV5-8
d_call: NA
clone_size: NA
j_call: TRBJ1-2

cdr3_aa: CASSLNPGNTEAFF
cdr3_nt: TGTGCCAGCAGCTTGAATCCCGGCAACACTGAAGCTTTCTTT
v_call: TRBV7-6
d_call: NA
clone_size: NA
j_call: TRBJ1-1

cdr3_aa: CATKQGGETQYF
cdr3_nt: TGTGCCACCAAACAGGGGGGAGAGACCCAGTACTTC
v_call: TRBV15
d_call: TRBD1
clone_size: few
j_call: TRBJ2-5

cdr3_aa: CSAPGLAGITYEQYF
cdr3_nt: TGCAGTGCTCCCGGACTAGCGGGGATAACCTACGAGCAGTACTTC
v_call: TRBV20-1
d_call: TRBD2
clone_size: NA
j_call: TRBJ2-7

cdr3_aa: CASSLALGTRTGELFF
cdr3_nt: TGCGCCAGCAGCTTGGCGCTGGGAACGAGGACCGGGGAGCTGTTTTTT
v_call: TRBV5-1
d_call: NA
clone_size: once
j_call: TRBJ2-2

cdr3_aa: CAISAFKGSQETQYF
cdr3_nt: TGTGCCATCAGTGCGTTTAAGGGGTCACAAGAGACCCAGTACTTC
v_call: TRBV10-3
d_call: NA
clone_size: few
j_call: TRBJ2-5